The entry below gives a single TCR beta chain sequence along with its context. It has no known antigen specificity. No quality values exist for individual bases; no much larger clone is one base distant. This sample stems from a study of blood T cell repertoires in COVID-19 (dated by TCRdb to the early 2020s). A note on the overall study: Samples from collaborators originated in the United States, Italy and Spain and spanned both the acute and convalescent phases of COVID-19. The material from the prospective study consisted of cDNA or gDNA derived from T cells, B-cell-depleted T cells, or PBMCs. The dataset comprised deeply sampled blood TCRbeta repertoires from subjects exposed to, actively infected with, or recovered from COVID-19. The repertoires were made available in a free public database intended to serve as a resource for research on the immune response to SARS-CoV-2. Samples came from the ongoing ImmuneRACE study (first 160 participants) plus 1,254 subjects from 6 global collaborators. Sample metadata almost always included a de-identified subject ID, COVID-19 status, age in years and sex. Where available, HLA class I and class II types were obtained from metadata supplied by the sample provider rather than from assay-based typing.

TCRbeta CDR3 regions were amplified from genomic DNA using the immunoSEQ Assay, a bias-controlled multiplex PCR. The study's processing was this. Nucleated cell counts per sample were estimated from amplification of reference gene primers within the assay. Sequence reads were collapsed and filtered to measure the absolute abundance of every unique TCRbeta CDR3 rearrangement. Productive Simpson clonality was computed per sample as the square root of Simpson's diversity index over productive rearrangements. In its TCRdb copy, this immuneACCESS table keeps in-frame sequences only and misses some clones. Where compared with another copy, unresolved V genes explain less than half of these, and the others have no known cause. V, J and clone size reflect that table, while D and trimming were determined from the DNA. Within this sample are 90,000 to 110,000 clones, with about four fifths of them counted one time only. The top ten constitute 15% of the sample.

Whole blood was collected in K2EDTA tubes by collaborating institutions according to the institutions' own protocols. For TCRbeta analysis, collaborator samples were shipped as frozen whole blood, as isolated PBMCs, or as DNA extracted from either sample type. There are 19 amino acids in the CDR3, from cysteine to phenylalanine inclusive. Just the 57-base CDR3 DNA is kept, in frame starting at base 1. The investigation overall reported the following: Clinical and demographic metadata were provided uncurated, with the amount varying by source and participant.

The chain is assembled from TRBV21-1 and TRBJ2-2; whether TRBD2, the table's D call, matches the DNA was not checked. TRBV21-1 corresponds to a pseudogene. Sample: peripheral blood. The source of this sequence is a woman older than 75 with acute or convalescent COVID-19. The CDR3 sequence is CASSKYKQRERRNTGELFF. The DNA sequence follows: TGTGCCAGCAGCAAATATAAGCAACGGGAACGGCGGAACACCGGGGAGCTGTTTTTT.